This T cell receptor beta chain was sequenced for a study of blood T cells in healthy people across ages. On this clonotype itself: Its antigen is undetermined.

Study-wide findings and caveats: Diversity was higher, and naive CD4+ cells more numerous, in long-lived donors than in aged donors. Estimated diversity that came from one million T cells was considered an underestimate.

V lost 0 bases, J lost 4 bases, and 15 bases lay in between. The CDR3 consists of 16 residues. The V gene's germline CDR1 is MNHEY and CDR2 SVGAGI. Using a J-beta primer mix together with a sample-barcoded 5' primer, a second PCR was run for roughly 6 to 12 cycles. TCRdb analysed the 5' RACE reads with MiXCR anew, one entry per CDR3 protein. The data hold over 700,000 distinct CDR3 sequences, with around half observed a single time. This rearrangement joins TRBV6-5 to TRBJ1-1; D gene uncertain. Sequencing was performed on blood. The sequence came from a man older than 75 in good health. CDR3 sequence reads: CASSYSIGSPSTEAFF. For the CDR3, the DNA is TGTGCCAGCAGTTACTCGATCGGATCCCCGAGCACTGAAGCTTTCTTT.